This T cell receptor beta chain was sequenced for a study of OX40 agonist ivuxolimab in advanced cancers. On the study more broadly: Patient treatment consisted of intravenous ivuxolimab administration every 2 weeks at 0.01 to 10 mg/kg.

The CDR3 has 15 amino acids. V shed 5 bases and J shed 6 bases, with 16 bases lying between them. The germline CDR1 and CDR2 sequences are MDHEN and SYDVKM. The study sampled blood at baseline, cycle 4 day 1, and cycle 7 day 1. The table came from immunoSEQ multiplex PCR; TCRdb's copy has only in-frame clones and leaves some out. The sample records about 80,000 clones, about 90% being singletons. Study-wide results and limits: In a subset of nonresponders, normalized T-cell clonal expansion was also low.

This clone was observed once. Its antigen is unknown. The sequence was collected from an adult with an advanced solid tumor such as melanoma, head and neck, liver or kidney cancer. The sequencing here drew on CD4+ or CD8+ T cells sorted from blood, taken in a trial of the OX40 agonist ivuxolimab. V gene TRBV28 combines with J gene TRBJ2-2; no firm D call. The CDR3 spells CASSTSPDVAGELFF. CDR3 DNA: TGTGCCAGCAGTACGTCCCCGGACGTCGCCGGGGAGCTGTTTTTT.